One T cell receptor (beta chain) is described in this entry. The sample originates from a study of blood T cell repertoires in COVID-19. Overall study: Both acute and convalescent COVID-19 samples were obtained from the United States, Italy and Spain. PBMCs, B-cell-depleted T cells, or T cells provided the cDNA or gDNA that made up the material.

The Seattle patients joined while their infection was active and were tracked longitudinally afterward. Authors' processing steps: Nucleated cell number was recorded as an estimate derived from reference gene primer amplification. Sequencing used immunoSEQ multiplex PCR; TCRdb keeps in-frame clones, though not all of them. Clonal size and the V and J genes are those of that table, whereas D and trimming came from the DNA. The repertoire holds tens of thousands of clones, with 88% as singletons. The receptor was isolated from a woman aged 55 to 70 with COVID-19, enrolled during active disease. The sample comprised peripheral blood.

CDR3 in DNA: TGTGCCAGCAGTTTTCGAGGCAACATTCAGTACTTC. Its protein is CASSFRGNIQYF. The rearrangement links TRBV12-3 or TRBV12-4 to TRBJ2-4, with D unresolved. Trimming pared 3 bases from V and 7 bases from J, leaving 7 bases between. This CDR3 is built from 12 residues.